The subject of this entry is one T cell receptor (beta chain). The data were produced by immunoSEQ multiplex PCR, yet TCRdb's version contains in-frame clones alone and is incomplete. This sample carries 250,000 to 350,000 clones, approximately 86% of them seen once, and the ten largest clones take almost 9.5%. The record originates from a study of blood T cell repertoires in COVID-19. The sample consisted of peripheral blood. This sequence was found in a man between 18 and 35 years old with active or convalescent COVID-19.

This CDR3 is CASSLGHSTEAFF. Here the CDR3 DNA reads TGTGCCAGCAGCTTAGGTCATTCCACTGAAGCTTTCTTT. The chain joins TRBV7-6 to TRBJ1-1; no reliable D call. Trimming removed 1 base from V and 4 bases from J, with 7 bases in between. Germline V gives CDR1 SGHVS, CDR2 FNYEAQ. The CDR3 consists of 13 residues.